Following are 28 T cell receptor beta chains from one sample sequenced in a study of OX40 agonist ivuxolimab in advanced cancers. Some clones are missing from TCRdb's copy, which holds only in-frame ones; the method was immunoSEQ multiplex PCR. The data contain approximately 82,000 clones, 70% to 90% of them singletons. The specimen was CD4+ or CD8+ T cells sorted from blood, collected in a trial of the OX40 agonist ivuxolimab. These receptors came from an adult with an advanced solid tumor such as melanoma, head and neck, liver or kidney cancer.

This clone was seen just once. V gene TRBV6-6 combines with J gene TRBJ2-5, with 7 bases matching TRBD1. V lost 8 bases and J lost 5; bases outside the gene matches: 11. This CDR3 comprises 14 residues. Germline CDR1 MNHNY, CDR2 SVGAGI (reference sequence). The CDR3 loop reads CASALGRGSETQYF. In DNA, the CDR3 is TGTGCCAGCGCCCTGGGCAGGGGGTCGGAGACCCAGTACTTC.

This rearrangement joins TRBV7-6 to TRBJ1-6, with TRBD1 identical over 9 bases. There are 16 residues in the CDR3. Per germline, CDR1 SGHVS and CDR2 FNYEAQ. V was pared by 2 bases and J by 6 bases, with 5 bases of the junction left unmatched. The CDR3, as DNA: TGTGCCAGCAGCTTAACCGGGACAGGGTCTAATTCACCCCTCCACTTT. Its protein product is CASSLTGTGSNSPLHF.

This chain connects TRBV6-1 to TRBJ2-5; D is possibly TRBD2 (6 bases). V was pared by 7 bases and J by 4 bases, with 16 bases between. The length of the CDR3 is 14 residues. Germline V CDR1 and CDR2: MNHNS, SASEGT. CDR3 amino acids: CASTPGGGRETQYF. The DNA of the CDR3 is TGTGCCAGCACCCCCGGGGGTGGGAGAGAGACCCAGTACTTC.

CDR3 bases: TGTGCCAGCAGTGCGGACAGGGGAGGAACTGAAGCTTTCTTT. Translating gives CASSADRGGTEAFF. The chain carries TRBV2 and TRBJ1-1, with TRBD1 identical over 9 bases. After removal of 4 bases from V and 5 bases from J, the junction contained 5 bases not matched to a gene. Germline-derived CDR1 and CDR2 are SNHLY and FYNNEI. This CDR3 contains 14 residues.

The chain recombines TRBV5-4 with TRBJ2-7; 8 bases align to TRBD1. Germline V gene data show CDR1 as SGHNT and CDR2 as YYREEE (reference sequence). This CDR3 region has 14 residues. J lost 5 bases, V lost 4 bases, and 8 bases had no gene match. The CDR3 reads CASSRDRGVHEQYF. The CDR3 nucleotides are TGTGCCAGCAGCCGTGACAGGGGAGTGCACGAGCAGTACTTC.

V and J are TRBV30 and TRBJ1-1; 8 bases agree with TRBD1. The germline CDR1 and CDR2 sequences are GTSNPN and SVGIG (reference sequence). V trimming: 3 bases; J trimming: 4 bases; junction bases outside the gene matches: 7. The CDR3 is 14 residues long. The CDR3: CAWSFGQGGTEAFF. Written as DNA, the CDR3 is TGTGCCTGGAGCTTTGGACAGGGCGGCACTGAAGCTTTCTTT.

This chain links TRBV14 with TRBJ1-1, with D unresolved. Trimming cost V 4 bases and J 10 bases, with 16 bases left between them. In germline, CDR1 is SGHDN, CDR2 FVKESK. The CDR3 runs to 13 residues. CDR3 in amino acids: CASSPYVIPRAFF. CDR3 in DNA: TGTGCCAGCAGCCCCTACGTCATCCCTCGAGCTTTCTTT.

The V and J genes are TRBV7-2 and TRBJ2-5, with D possibly TRBD1 on 5 matching bases. The CDR3 sequence is 17 residues long. The germline V gene encodes CDR1 SGHTA and CDR2 FQGNSA. Between the trimmed V and J ends, which lost 4 bases and 5 bases, there was a span of 23 bases. The CDR3: CASSYDRLGPGGETQYF. The CDR3 bases are TGTGCCAGCAGCTACGATCGGTTGGGGCCGGGTGGGGAGACCCAGTACTTC.

This chain connects TRBV19 to TRBJ2-7; D is unresolved. The V end lost 7 bases, the J end lost 5 bases, and 18 bases lay between the germline ends. The CDR3 is 14 amino acids. The germline gives CDR1 LNHDA, CDR2 SQIVND (reference sequence). Here the CDR3 DNA reads TGTGCCAGTAAAGAGACAATAGTTGACGACGAGCAGTACTTC. Translated, it gives CASKETIVDDEQYF.

The J gene is TRBJ1-2, the V gene TRBV18, with 11 nucleotides matching TRBD1. Germline V lookup: CDR1 KGHSH, CDR2 LQKENI. This CDR3 contains 16 residues. J lost 4 bases, V lost 0 bases, and 4 bases had no gene match. CDR3 nucleotide sequence: TGTGCCAGCTCACCACCGGACAGGGGGCGCGGCTATGGCTACACCTTC. Encoded protein: CASSPPDRGRGYGYTF.

This sequence joins TRBV6-1 and TRBJ1-5; perhaps TRBD1 as D (5 bases). V was pared by 0 bases and J by 5 bases, with 11 bases between. The CDR3 consists of 15 residues. Germline CDR1 MNHNS, CDR2 SASEGT. The CDR3, as DNA: TGTGCCAGCAGTGAAGCTGGGGCGTCCGATCAGCCCCAGCATTTT. Amino acid sequence: CASSEAGASDQPQHF.

The chain is built from TRBV7-9 and TRBJ2-3; either TRBD1 or TRBD2 may supply D (5 bases each). Trimming stripped 4 bases from V and 0 bases from J, with 11 bases between. The CDR3 covers 15 residues. From germline, CDR1 is SEHNR and CDR2 FQNEAQ (reference sequence). CDR3: CASSSRGPSTDTQYF. CDR3 sequence (DNA): TGTGCCAGCAGCTCTCGGGGACCTAGCACAGATACGCAGTATTTT.

This sequence joins TRBV7-2 and TRBJ1-1; D is possibly TRBD1 (6 bases). The germline V gene encodes CDR1 SGHTA and CDR2 FQGNSA. V lost 1 base and J lost 0, with 15 bases in between. The CDR3 totals 17 residues. The CDR3 spells CASSLGQGSIMNTEAFF. The CDR3 DNA reads as TGTGCCAGCAGCTTAGGTCAGGGGTCCATAATGAACACTGAAGCTTTCTTT.

The chain carries TRBV2 and TRBJ1-2; tentatively, D is TRBD1 (5 bases). The CDR3 runs to 13 residues. V was shortened by 8 bases and J by 0 bases, with 10 bases between the two germline ends. Germline CDR1 SNHLY, CDR2 FYNNEI. CDR3 nucleotide sequence: TGTGCCAGCCGGGGCGGAGCTAACTATGGCTACACCTTC. It specifies CASRGGANYGYTF.

As DNA, the CDR3 is TGTGCCAGCAGCTTGAGCGGGACTAGCGGGGGGATGGATGAGCAGTTCTTC. This gives the protein CASSLSGTSGGMDEQFF. The chain couples TRBV5-8 to TRBJ2-1; 15 nucleotides align to TRBD2. The germline V gene encodes CDR1 SGHTS and CDR2 YDEGEE. Unmatched junction bases numbered 7, after V lost 1 base and J lost 8 bases. The CDR3 consists of 17 residues.

The genes are TRBV14 and TRBJ1-1; TRBD1 matches 9 bases. Losses at the gene ends were 1 base for V and 11 bases for J; bases not matched to a gene: 11. Looked up from germline, CDR1 is SGHDN and CDR2 is FVKESK. This CDR3 has 15 amino acids. CDR3 coding DNA: TGTGCCAGCAGCCAAGCGGGGACAGGGAGTGTCGGGGCTTTCTTT. Translating gives CASSQAGTGSVGAFF.

The chain carries TRBV7-9 and TRBJ2-7; the D gene is possibly TRBD1 (6 bases). This CDR3 contains 15 residues. Germline V lookup: CDR1 SEHNR, CDR2 FQNEAQ (reference sequence). The V end lost 4 bases, the J end lost 5 bases, and 18 bases lay between the germline ends. The CDR3 region is CASSSLGQGNHEQYF. CDR3 coding DNA: TGTGCCAGCAGCTCACTAGGGCAGGGGAACCACGAGCAGTACTTC.

J is TRBJ2-7 and V is TRBV18; D may be TRBD1 (5 bases). The CDR3 consists of 14 residues. Germline V lookup: CDR1 KGHSH, CDR2 LQKENI. Trimming took off 6 bases at V and 3 bases at J, with 15 bases between the two ends. The CDR3 region has the DNA TGTGCCAGCTCCCCGACAGCTTTAGACTACGAGCAGTACTTC. Its translation: CASSPTALDYEQYF. Together with reference TRBV18 and TRBJ2-7, the CDR3 gives the full variable domain: NAGVMQNPRHLVRRRGQEARLRCSPMKGHSHVYWYRQLPEEGLKFMVYLQKENIIDESGMPKERFSAEFPKEGPSILRIQQVVRGDSAAYFCASSPTALDYEQYFGPGTRLTVT.

CDR3 region: CASSRDPKGSTEAFF. DNA of the CDR3: TGTGCCAGCTCCCGCGATCCAAAGGGGAGCACTGAAGCTTTCTTT. The rearrangement joins TRBV18 to TRBJ1-1, with D possibly matching TRBD1 (5 bases). The ends were cut back, 6 bases at V and 4 bases at J, with 18 bases in the middle. Germline V gene lookup returns CDR1 KGHSH and CDR2 LQKENI. This CDR3 comprises 15 residues.

This clone was recorded only once. This rearrangement joins TRBV6-5 to TRBJ2-5, with a possible D match to TRBD1 (5 bases). Trimming left V 0 bases short and J 2 bases short, with 13 bases between. The germline V gene has CDR1 MNHEY and CDR2 SVGAGI. This CDR3 is 16 amino acids long. CDR3 DNA: TGTGCCAGCAGTTACTCGAAGTCACCAGGGCAAGAGACCCAGTACTTC. This gives the protein CASSYSKSPGQETQYF.

V gene TRBV6-1 combines with J gene TRBJ1-1, with 7 positions matching TRBD1. The CDR3 is 14 residues long. Per germline, CDR1 MNHNS and CDR2 SASEGT. V lost 1 base to trimming and J lost 10 bases; unmatched junction nucleotides: 9. Here the CDR3 reads CASSEERQGQGAFF. The CDR3, as DNA: TGTGCCAGCAGTGAAGAGAGACAGGGCCAAGGAGCTTTCTTT.

V usage is TRBV6-5 and J usage is TRBJ2-5, with 13 bases matching TRBD2. The CDR3 extends over 15 amino acids. The ends lost 6 bases at V and 5 bases at J; junction bases unmatched: 6. The V gene's germline CDR1 is MNHEY and CDR2 SVGAGI. CDR3 sequence reads: CASRQLAGGQETQYF. DNA for the CDR3: TGTGCCAGCAGACAACTAGCGGGGGGGCAGGAGACCCAGTACTTC.

The V gene is TRBV5-4, the J gene TRBJ1-2; 10 bases match TRBD1. The V gene's germline CDR1 is SGHNT and CDR2 YYREEE (reference sequence). CDR3 length equals 13 residues. J was trimmed by 8 bases and V by 3 bases; bases with no gene match: 4. This CDR3 reads CASSSGTGEGYTF. The CDR3 bases are TGTGCCAGCAGCTCCGGGACAGGGGAAGGCTACACCTTC.

The table lists this clone with a count of one. The chain uses TRBV7-2 and TRBJ2-7, with D unclear. The CDR3 runs 15 residues. The ends were cut back, 2 bases at V and 0 bases at J, with 11 bases in the middle. CDR1 is SGHTA and CDR2 is FQGNSA in the germline V gene. CDR3 amino acids: CASSLSLSTSYEQYF. The CDR3, as DNA: TGTGCCAGCAGCTTAAGTCTGTCGACCTCCTACGAGCAGTACTTC.

The chain carries TRBV9 and TRBJ2-7, with 8 bases fitting TRBD1. Trimming removed 4 bases from V and 2 bases from J; junction bases left unmatched: 8. From germline, CDR1 is SGDLS and CDR2 YYNGEE. This CDR3 is built from 15 residues. CDR3 residues: CASSPQGQGTYEQYF. DNA for the CDR3: TGTGCCAGCAGCCCACAAGGACAGGGAACCTACGAGCAGTACTTC.

This chain connects TRBV7-6 to TRBJ1-6, with 11 bases lining up with TRBD1. Germline CDR1 reads SGHVS; CDR2 reads FNYEAQ. J lost 9 bases, V lost 0 bases, and 7 bases had no gene match. The CDR3 has 17 amino acids. CDR3 nucleotide sequence: TGTGCCAGCAGCTTAGCCCCTCCCGGACAGGGGGCTTCACCCCTCCACTTT. Its protein product is CASSLAPPGQGASPLHF.

This clone has only a few counts. This chain uses TRBV2 with TRBJ2-1, with TRBD2 matching over 8 bases. The CDR3 covers 16 residues. From germline, CDR1 is SNHLY and CDR2 FYNNEI. After removal of 5 bases from V and 7 bases from J, the junction contained 13 bases not matched to a gene. This CDR3 reads CASSSLLADPRNEQFF. The DNA for the CDR3 is TGTGCCAGCAGTTCTCTACTAGCGGATCCTCGGAATGAGCAGTTCTTC. Using reference TRBV2 and TRBJ2-1 for the parts outside the CDR3, the full variable domain is EPEVTQTPSHQVTQMGQEVILRCVPISNHLYFYWYRQILGQKVEFLVSFYNNEISEKSEIFDDQFSVERPDGSNFTLKIRSTKLEDSAMYFCASSSLLADPRNEQFFGPGTRLTVL.

This clone appeared a single time. The gene calls are TRBV7-2 and TRBJ2-1, with 9 bases lining up with TRBD1. The germline V gene has CDR1 SGHTA and CDR2 FQGNSA. The trim removed 6 bases at V and 4 bases at J, leaving 7 bases unmatched. CDR3 length: 15 amino acids. Here the CDR3 DNA reads TGTGCCAGCAGTACCCCCGGGACAGGGTACAATGAGCAGTTCTTC. This gives the protein CASSTPGTGYNEQFF.